The clone carrying this T cell receptor (beta chain) came up a few times. Antigen: not known. This entry is derived from a study of cytomegalovirus exposure and HLA in healthy donors. Across the study: Around 77 million unique TCRs from HLA-typed donors made up an early data release.

In the PCR, 60 Vbeta and 13 Jbeta primers were used. The table came from immunoSEQ multiplex PCR; TCRdb's copy has only in-frame clones and leaves some out. The table includes 89,000 or so clones, more than 70% detected once. The V gene's germline CDR1 is MNHNY and CDR2 SVGAGI (reference sequence). The CDR3 has 12 residues. V was pared by 7 bases and J by 13 bases, with 9 bases of the junction left unmatched. Study-level findings and limits: In a later analysis, the majority of CMV-associated beta chains seemingly showed HLA restriction. Researchers reported in a later analysis that common viral pathogens appeared linked to several top clusters. Later on, an analysis tied over 15,000 TCR beta sequences to HLA alleles at 0.05 false discovery rate.

Sequenced input: PBMCs. This chain uses TRBV6-6 with TRBJ2-3; TRBD1 matches at 9 bases. The clonotype comes from a man aged 60 to 69 in good health and CMV-seronegative. This CDR3 reads CASTIDRGIEYF. DNA for the CDR3: TGTGCCAGCACCATAGACAGGGGGATTGAGTATTTT.